The clone carrying this T cell receptor (beta chain) was seen at least ten times. This specimen comes from a study of patients and donors after allogeneic stem cell transplantation. In TCRdb, the RT-PCR reads were re-called with MiXCR into one record per CDR3 protein. The sample comprises more than 850,000 distinct CDR3 sequences, roughly 18% of which are singletons, and roughly 6% rests with the top ten. V was pared by 5 bases and J by 10 bases, with 18 bases between. This CDR3 is 15 amino acids long. The sequenced sample consisted of blood, either unsorted or a sorted T cell fraction (not recorded which). This chain connects TRBV12-3 or TRBV12-4 to TRBJ1-6, with TRBD1 as a possible D gene (5 bases). This clonotype was obtained from a human donor who was either an allogeneic HSCT recipient or a stem cell or donor lymphocyte infusion donor (not recorded which). It is not recorded whose cells these are; they may come from a transplant donor. CDR3 sequence reads: CASSPQTGGSSPLHF. In DNA, the CDR3 is TGTGCCAGCAGTCCCCAGACTGGGGGTTCATCACCCCTCCACTTT.